This entry features one T cell receptor (beta chain) sequence. No cognate antigen has been identified for it. It has no much larger one-base neighbor in the sample; base qualities were not kept. This sample was included in a study of graft-versus-host responses after intestinal transplantation (dated by TCRdb to about 2021). Background for the entire study: The transplants that recipients got were multivisceral, liver-intestinal, or isolated intestinal. All recipients received anti-thymocyte globulin induction followed by maintenance tacrolimus and steroids for about three years. Bulk TCR-beta CDR3 sequencing was used to track graft-versus-host and host-versus-graft alloreactive T cell clones in the graft, circulation and bone marrow after intestinal transplantation. Alloreactive clones were identified by sequencing pre-transplant mixed lymphocyte reaction products and comparing these products with unstimulated pre-transplant donor and recipient T cells. The cohort enrolled 24 intestinal transplant recipients including one retransplant, and a few patients lacking pretransplant specimens were excluded. Donor T cell macrochimerism was defined as a peak of at least 4% donor T cells among recipient peripheral blood mononuclear cells. Samples from a few later patients were sequenced in-house on an Illumina MiSeq with MiXCR processing rather than by the commercial service.

Overall results and qualifications from the work: GvH clones were found in recipient bone marrow, and some of the GvH clones appeared earlier in ileal mucosa or blood, which is consistent with an intestinal mucosal origin. The conclusions were limited by the relatively low number and heterogeneity of the intestinal transplant patients. High GvH to HvG T cell clonal ratios were observed in the allografts of patients with donor T cell macrochimerism. Early after transplant, peak levels of circulating GvH clones were associated with declines in HvG clones.

The library relied on the immunoSEQ multiplex PCR assay. For most patients, genomic DNA was isolated with the Qiagen DNeasy Blood and Tissue Kit and sent frozen to Adaptive Biotechnologies for TCR sequencing. High-throughput TCR-beta CDR3 sequencing of genomic DNA from most patients was performed by Adaptive Biotechnologies. Turning to the authors' computational methods: TCR sequencing data were retrieved from Adaptive's ImmunoSEQ software for roughly 17 patients, whereas three other patients were processed with MiXCR and VDJtools. CD4 versus CD8 sorting errors were corrected by removing sequences found in both subsets at a frequency ratio below 5:1. CDR3 nucleotide sequences shared between donor and recipient were removed because their origin could not be assigned. At least 2-fold expansion over unstimulated cells and a minimum CFSE-low frequency of 0.002% (template counts) or 0.001% (read counts) were required for clones to be classified as alloreactive. Clones detected in sequenced pre-transplant spleen, lymph node, or MLR CFSE-low populations of the donor or recipient were defined as mappable. The cumulative frequency of alloreactive clones was calculated as a percentage of all sequences, weighted by copy number. TCRdb took over this immuneACCESS table, retaining in-frame rearrangements with V and J assigned. Such tables are incomplete; in checked studies, under half of the missing clones stem from an unresolved V gene, and the remainder is unexplained. V, J and clone size reflect that table, while D and trimming were determined from the DNA. Recorded for this sample are about 81,000 clones; approximately 88% of them occurred a single time. The ten largest clones represent 0.3% to 0.4% of the sample.

In light of the paper, this sample's time point label describes: cells obtained before transplantation from donor or recipient. CD3+CD4+ and CD3+CD8+ populations were FACS-sorted from unstimulated pre-transplant donor and recipient cells taken from spleen or lymph nodes. The CDR3 spans 18 residues, from the cysteine through the phenylalanine. The DNA shown is the 54-base CDR3, in frame from base 1. CDR1 LNHDA and CDR2 SQIVND were looked up in the germline V gene (reference sequence). Ends trimmed: V by 5 bases, J by 5 bases; bases unmatched to a gene: 16. The chain is made from TRBV19 and TRBJ1-2, with 11 bases in between that match TRBD1. This TCR derives from a human donor who received an intestinal transplant. Material: unstimulated CD4+ T cells sorted from spleen or lymph node cells, obtained before intestinal transplant. CDR3 sequence: CASSRGPHRDRGWYGYTF. The DNA reads as follows: TGTGCCAGTAGTCGGGGCCCCCACCGGGACAGGGGGTGGTATGGCTACACCTTC.